This TCR delta chain was captured by sequencing in a study of γδ T cells in repeated Plasmodium falciparum infection. Across the study: Malaria-naive adults were infected with P. falciparum NF54 four times over roughly 600 days. Study-wide findings and caveats: Over time and infection, Vgamma9/Vdelta2+ repertoires remained highly stable and polyclonal.

Germline assignment: CDR1 TSWWSYY and CDR2 QGS. The CDR3 is made up of 21 amino acids. V was pared by 1 base and J by 8 bases, with 27 bases of the junction left unmatched. Gammadelta T cells were flow-sorted from PBMC into Vgamma9/Vdelta2+ and Vdelta2-negative populations for bulk analysis. TCRdb used CATT to re-call clones from the multiplex PCR reads. The sample holds about 50,000 delta-chain clones, roughly 2% seen once. This clone came up a few times. The antigen remains unidentified. The likely explanation is a read error, given a far larger clone one base away. The sample holds other DNA sequences that translate to the same CDR3.

This receptor was obtained from a pool of human donors (malaria-infected and uninfected, not separated). The chain joins TRDV1 to TRDJ1, with 8 bases that match TRDD3. The J gene, left out of TCRdb, was set here by checking the DNA against germline. Material for sequencing was gamma-delta T cells from blood. The CDR3 reads CALGEHTPSLPTRDTPIKLIF. Here the CDR3 DNA reads TGTGCTCTTGGGGAACACACGCCGAGTCTTCCCACGAGGGATACGCCTATCAAACTCATCTTT.